The rows below give T cell receptor beta chains drawn from one sample of a study of blood T cell repertoires in COVID-19. Libraries were prepared by immunoSEQ multiplex PCR; TCRdb keeps only in-frame clonotypes and omits some of them. This table has under 200,000 clones, roughly nine tenths appearing once. The sequenced sample was peripheral blood. These receptors came from a woman aged 55-69 years with COVID-19, enrolled during active disease. Both conserved end residues are part of each CDR3. A D gene is named only where the DNA matches it firmly. The size of a clone is reported for some rows only, either as once, few or many, or as a class for expanded clones.

few | 15 | TRBJ2-1 | TRBV10-2 | . | TGCGCCAGCACCCCTTTGGGGGGAGCGGGTCGGGAGCAGTTCTTC | CASTPLGGAGREQFF
. | 16 | TRBJ2-5 | TRBV25-1 | TRBD1 | TGTGCCAGCAGTGGGACAGGGGGATGGCGGCAAGAGACCCAGTACTTC | CASSGTGGWRQETQYF
. | 13 | TRBJ2-7 | TRBV11-2 | . | TGTGCCAGCAGTGAGCCGGTAAACTACGAGCAGTACTTC | CASSEPVNYEQYF
. | 13 | TRBJ2-3 | TRBV9 | TRBD1 | TGTGCCAGCAGCGTAGCACAGGGGCCTACGCAGTATTTT | CASSVAQGPTQYF
. | 13 | TRBJ2-1 | TRBV6-1 | . | TGTGCCAGCAGTGAGCGGACCTACAATGAGCAGTTCTTC | CASSERTYNEQFF
. | 15 | TRBJ2-3 | TRBV24-1 | . | TGTGCCACCAGTGATTTTTCCACAGGAATAGATACGCAGTATTTT | CATSDFSTGIDTQYF
. | 17 | TRBJ1-2 | TRBV11-2 | TRBD1 | TGTGCCAGCAGCCCGCGGACAGGCCTCCTAGCTAACTATGGCTACACCTTC | CASSPRTGLLANYGYTF
few | 13 | TRBJ2-7 | TRBV19 | TRBD1 | TGTGCCACTATGGGGGGACAGGGCTACGAGCAGTACTTC | CATMGGQGYEQYF
. | 12 | TRBJ2-7 | TRBV25-1 | . | TGTGCCAGCAGTGAGACAAACTACGAGCAGTACTTC | CASSETNYEQYF
. | 15 | TRBJ2-7 | TRBV6-6 | TRBD2 | TGTGCCAGCAGGACTAGCGGGAGTGGATGGATCGAGCAGTACTTC | CASRTSGSGWIEQYF
. | 16 | TRBJ2-1 | TRBV5-6 | . | TGTGCCAGCAGCTTGAAAGCCCTGAGCTCCTACAATGAGCAGTTCTTC | CASSLKALSSYNEQFF
. | 16 | TRBJ2-7 | TRBV4-2 | TRBD2 | TGTGCCAGCAGATCCGATGCGGGGGTGACGACCTACGAGCAGTACTTC | CASRSDAGVTTYEQYF
. | 16 | TRBJ2-7 | TRBV7-9 | TRBD2 | TGTGCCAGCAGCCCAATGGCGGGACTAGTCCACTACGAGCAGTACTTC | CASSPMAGLVHYEQYF
. | 13 | TRBJ1-1 | TRBV6-5 | . | TGTGCCAGCACCCGGACGGGGAGGACTGAAGCTTTCTTT | CASTRTGRTEAFF
. | 15 | TRBJ2-7 | TRBV6-5 | TRBD1 | TGTGCCAGCAGGGGCGGGGCAGGGGGCGCGTACGAGCAGTACTTC | CASRGGAGGAYEQYF
. | 14 | TRBJ2-2 | TRBV7-9 | . | TGTGCCAGCAGCTTCAAGGGCGGGACCGGGGAGCTGTTTTTT | CASSFKGGTGELFF
. | 15 | TRBJ2-4 | TRBV19 | TRBD1 | TGTGCCAGTAGTATAGAGGGGACAGTAAAAAACATTCAGTACTTC | CASSIEGTVKNIQYF
. | 14 | TRBJ1-2 | TRBV4-3 | TRBD1 | TGCGCCAGCAGCCACATAGACAGGGTTTATGGCTACACCTTC | CASSHIDRVYGYTF
. | 14 | TRBJ2-7 | TRBV28 | TRBD1 | TGTGCCAGCAGGGGACAGGGTAGGGTCTACGAGCAGTACTTC | CASRGQGRVYEQYF
. | 15 | TRBJ2-7 | TRBV18 | TRBD1 | TGTGCCAGCTCAACCGACCGGGACAGGGGAAACGAGCAGTACTTC | CASSTDRDRGNEQYF
. | 13 | TRBJ1-1 | TRBV24-1 | TRBD1 | TGTGCCACCAGTGGACAGGGCAGCACTGAAGCTTTCTTT | CATSGQGSTEAFF
few | 12 | TRBJ2-7 | TRBV7-9 | . | TGTGCCAGCAGCTTTTCTGGGCGCGAGCAGTACTTC | CASSFSGREQYF
. | 15 | TRBJ1-3 | TRBV28 | TRBD1 | TGTGCCAGCAGCTTTTTACAGGGGGCCAGCAACACCATATATTTT | CASSFLQGASNTIYF
. | 15 | TRBJ2-7 | TRBV2 | TRBD1 | TGTGCCAGCAGTGGGGACAGGGGGCCGGGGTACGAGCAGTACTTC | CASSGDRGPGYEQYF
. | 18 | TRBJ1-1 | TRBV19 | TRBD1 | TGTGCCAGTAGTATGGTCCCCGGGGCAGGGGGTGCGAACACTGAAGCTTTCTTT | CASSMVPGAGGANTEAFF
once | 17 | TRBJ2-2 | TRBV11-3 | TRBD1 | TGTGCCAGCAGCCGGGGGCTCGGGACAGGGATCGCCGGGGAGCTGTTTTTT | CASSRGLGTGIAGELFF
few | 12 | TRBJ1-1 | TRBV5-4 | . | TGTGCCAGCAGCCCAGGTCGACAGGAACCTTTCTTT | CASSPGRQEPFF
once | 13 | TRBJ1-2 | TRBV19 | TRBD1 | TGTGCCAGTAGTGCGGCAGGGGGCAGTAGCTACACCTTC | CASSAAGGSSYTF
. | 15 | TRBJ2-7 | TRBV5-1 | . | TGCGCCAGCAGCTTGGGGCCTAGCGCTACCTACGAGCAGTACTTC | CASSLGPSATYEQYF
. | 16 | TRBJ1-2 | TRBV6-1 | TRBD1 | TGTGCCAGCAGTGAAGCTGGGACAGGGGGAAACTATGGCTACACCTTC | CASSEAGTGGNYGYTF
. | 11 | TRBJ2-7 | TRBV30 | . | TGTGCCTGGAGTCGACAGTACGAGCAGTACTTC | CAWSRQYEQYF
once | 13 | TRBJ1-5 | TRBV6-5 | TRBD1 | TGTGCCAGCAGACCCGGGACAGGGGATACACAGCATTTT | CASRPGTGDTQHF
. | 13 | TRBJ2-7 | TRBV29-1 | TRBD2 | TGCAGCGTCCTAGCGGGAGCCGAATACGAGCAGTACTTC | CSVLAGAEYEQYF
once | 14 | TRBJ2-7 | TRBV27 | . | TGTGCCAGCAGTTTAGAGGCAGTCTCCTACGAGCAGTACTTC | CASSLEAVSYEQYF
. | 14 | TRBJ2-7 | TRBV9 | TRBD1 | TGTGCCAGCAGCGTAGCGGACAGGGGCTACGAGCAGTACTTC | CASSVADRGYEQYF
. | 14 | TRBJ2-7 | TRBV7-9 | TRBD1 | TGTGCCAGCAGCCCATCGACAGGGGGCAACGAGCAGTACTTC | CASSPSTGGNEQYF
. | 11 | TRBJ1-2 | TRBV20-1 | . | TGCAGTGCCCCCATTGAGCGAGGCTACACCTTC | CSAPIERGYTF
. | 14 | TRBJ2-7 | TRBV7-2 | . | TGTGCCAGCAGTTATACCACAGGGCGCGACGAGCAGTACTTC | CASSYTTGRDEQYF
. | 13 | TRBJ1-1 | TRBV4-3 | TRBD1 | TGCGCCAGCAGCCAGCTACAGGGGGCTGAAGCTTTCTTT | CASSQLQGAEAFF
. | 14 | TRBJ2-7 | TRBV4-3 | . | TGCGCCAGCAGCCAAGCCGGATTTCGGAGGGAGCAGTACTTC | CASSQAGFRREQYF
once | 13 | TRBJ1-1 | TRBV19 | . | TGTGCCAGTAGTATACAAAGGGGCACTGAAGCTTTCTTT | CASSIQRGTEAFF
. | 14 | TRBJ1-2 | TRBV15 | . | TGTGCCACCAGCAGAGATCGGGATAACTATGGCTACACCTTC | CATSRDRDNYGYTF
. | 14 | TRBJ1-2 | TRBV7-9 | . | TGTGCCAGCAGCTCATCAAGTTCGGAGGAAGGCTACACCTTC | CASSSSSSEEGYTF
. | 17 | TRBJ2-2 | TRBV27 | TRBD2 | TGTGCCAGCAGCGTCCTAGGACTAGCGACGAACACCGGGGAGCTGTTTTTT | CASSVLGLATNTGELFF
. | 14 | TRBJ1-4 | TRBV7-9 | . | TGTGCCAGCGGCCCTCCGGGTTTAGTTGAAAAACTGTTTTTT | CASGPPGLVEKLFF
. | 13 | TRBJ1-2 | TRBV30 | TRBD1 | TGTGCCTGGAGTCAACAGGGGGACTATGGCTACACCTTC | CAWSQQGDYGYTF
. | 14 | TRBJ2-1 | TRBV19 | . | TGTGCCAGTAGTTGGACTTTCAAGGAAGGGGAGCAGTTCTTC | CASSWTFKEGEQFF
. | 15 | TRBJ2-7 | TRBV30 | TRBD1 | TGTGCCTGGCACCGGGACAGGGGTTTTTCCTACGAGCAGTACTTC | CAWHRDRGFSYEQYF
once | 13 | TRBJ2-2 | TRBV11-3 | . | TGTGCCAGCAGCCAGGGGGGCCCCGGGGAGCTGTTTTTT | CASSQGGPGELFF
. | 17 | TRBJ2-3 | TRBV7-2 | TRBD2 | TGTGCCAGCAGTTATACCCTAGCGGGAGGGCCCCCAGATACGCAGTATTTT | CASSYTLAGGPPDTQYF
. | 13 | TRBJ2-2 | TRBV7-9 | . | TGTGCCAGCAGCTCAGACTTATCCGGGGAGCTGTTTTTT | CASSSDLSGELFF
. | 18 | TRBJ2-3 | TRBV6-4 | TRBD2 | TGTGCCAGCAGCCACGGGACTAGCGGGACTTTAGGCACAGATACGCAGTATTTT | CASSHGTSGTLGTDTQYF
. | 15 | TRBJ2-5 | TRBV24-1 | TRBD2 | TGTGCCACCAGTGATTTGGCTAGCGGGAAAGAGACCCAGTACTTC | CATSDLASGKETQYF
. | 13 | TRBJ2-7 | TRBV27 | . | TGTGCCAGCAGTTTGACACATTCCTACGAGCAGTACTTC | CASSLTHSYEQYF